This T cell receptor beta chain comes out of a study of cytomegalovirus exposure and HLA in healthy donors. Points from the study as a whole: Previously analyzed data showed that most TCR beta V segments were productive at a frequency of about 87% or about 30%. In presence/absence analyses, roughly uniform sequencing depth across donors was assumed.

The germline V gene encodes CDR1 MNHEY and CDR2 SMNVEV (reference sequence). V lost 7 bases to trimming and J lost 7 bases; unmatched junction nucleotides: 19. This CDR3 spans 17 amino acids. Comment on this clone: Antigen: not known.

Donors showed nominal health when sampled, although they likely had unrecorded immune exposures. The PCR contained 60 Vbeta and 13 Jbeta primers. Profiled with immunoSEQ multiplex PCR; TCRdb holds only in-frame clones, not every one. The sample lists around 130,000 clones, 75% to 85% seen once, with about 2.5% in the top ten. The receptor was isolated from a man aged 30-40 years in good health and CMV-seronegative. The specimen sequenced was PBMCs. This chain links TRBV27 with TRBJ2-1, with TRBD2 matching over 7 bases. CDR3 DNA: TGTGCCAGCAACCTCTTCGGACTCCCTGGGGGGGGGAATGAGCAGTTCTTC. Translating it yields CASNLFGLPGGGNEQFF.